A single sample gave rise to the 21 T cell receptor beta chains below, sequenced in a study of T cell clonotyping in hematopoietic cell transplantation. TCRdb keeps only in-frame clones here, not all; method: immunoSEQ multiplex PCR. The table lists about 4,000 clones, around 79% of them singletons. The starting material was peripheral blood mononuclear cells, obtained at the time of graft-versus-host disease after allogeneic stem cell transplant. The receptor set was obtained from a female patient in her fifties or sixties who had an allogeneic stem cell transplant from an unrelated donor, so the T cells may come from the graft donor. Some clones in this sample may be carry-over from other donors' samples.

The chain employs TRBV7-8 and TRBJ1-1, with D unresolved. The CDR3 has 13 residues. V was trimmed by 0 bases and J by 1 base, leaving 3 bases between them. Germline V lookup: CDR1 SGHVS, CDR2 FQNEAQ. CDR3 in DNA: TGTGCCAGCAGCTTAGCGCGGAACACTGAAGCTTTCTTT. It translates to CASSLARNTEAFF.

This clone was seen more than once but under ten times. The V gene is TRBV25-1, the J gene TRBJ1-4; tentative D call: TRBD1 (6 bases). The CDR3 is 15 residues long. The V gene lost 1 base and the J gene lost 7 bases, with 13 bases spanning the gap. Germline CDR1 reads MGHDK; CDR2 reads SYGVNS. The CDR3 DNA follows: TGTGCCAGCAGTGAATGGGGCAGGGGAGGTGAAAAACTGTTTTTT. This encodes CASSEWGRGGEKLFF.

V and J are TRBV11-2 and TRBJ2-3; D remains unclear. CDR1 and CDR2 from the germline V gene are SGHAT and FQNNGV. Trimming pared 3 bases from V and 4 bases from J, leaving 8 bases between. This CDR3 region has 13 residues. CDR3 protein: CASSFSSPDTQYF. As DNA, the CDR3 is TGTGCCAGCAGCTTTTCGAGCCCAGATACGCAGTATTTT.

The chain recombines TRBV30 with TRBJ2-7, with D perhaps matching TRBD1 (6 bases). Germline lookup yields CDR1 GTSNPN and CDR2 SVGIG (reference sequence). There are 12 residues in the CDR3. The V end was cut by 2 bases, the J end by 4 bases, with 9 bases between. Here the CDR3 reads CAWSTTGYEQYF. In DNA, the CDR3 is TGTGCCTGGAGTACCACAGGGTACGAGCAGTACTTC.

The chain is built from TRBV28 and TRBJ1-1; 9 nucleotides align to TRBD1. V lost 1 base to trimming and J lost 3 bases; unmatched junction nucleotides: 15. In germline, CDR1 is MDHEN, CDR2 SYDVKM. The CDR3 extends over 19 amino acids. In DNA, the CDR3 is TGTGCCAGCAGTTTATATAACCCAATAACCGGGACAGGGTACACTGAAGCTTTCTTT. Translated: CASSLYNPITGTGYTEAFF.

This chain uses TRBV2 with TRBJ2-3, with D possibly TRBD1 on 6 matching bases. Deletions cut 6 bases from V and 0 bases from J, with 16 bases between. The CDR3 has 16 residues. Germline V gives CDR1 SNHLY, CDR2 FYNNEI. CDR3: CASRAYGQPSTDTQYF. In DNA form, the CDR3 reads TGTGCCAGCAGGGCCTATGGACAGCCTAGCACAGATACGCAGTATTTT.

This sequence joins TRBV25-1 and TRBJ2-1; perhaps TRBD1 as D (5 bases). Germline values: CDR1 MGHDK, CDR2 SYGVNS. The CDR3 is 14 residues long. V lost 5 bases to trimming and J lost 8 bases, with 16 bases between them. The CDR3 reads CASSRQSRVDEQFF. CDR3 nucleotide sequence: TGTGCCAGCAGTAGACAGAGTAGGGTGGATGAGCAGTTCTTC. Filled out from reference TRBV25-1 and TRBJ2-1, the complete variable domain reads EADIYQTPRYLVIGTGKKITLECSQTMGHDKMYWYQQDPGMELHLIHYSYGVNSTEKGDLSSESTVSRIRTEHFPLTLESARPSHTSQYLCASSRQSRVDEQFFGPGTRLTVL.

The J gene is TRBJ1-4, the V gene TRBV28; 7 bases match TRBD1. The CDR3 is made up of 14 amino acids. V trimming: 6 bases; J trimming: 8 bases; junction bases outside the gene matches: 9. Germline CDR1 is MDHEN and CDR2 is SYDVKM. The CDR3 DNA is TGTGCCAGCAGAGGGGAACCGGACAGGGAAAAACTGTTTTTT. Encoded protein: CASRGEPDREKLFF.

V usage is TRBV6-5 and J usage is TRBJ1-5; tentative D call: TRBD1 (5 bases). The V end lost 4 bases, the J end lost 5 bases, and 18 bases lay between the germline ends. Germline CDR1 and CDR2: MNHEY and SVGAGI. This CDR3 is 16 amino acids long. The CDR3 spells CASSSSSRGVDQPQHF. CDR3 bases: TGTGCCAGCAGTTCCTCCAGTCGGGGGGTCGATCAGCCCCAGCATTTT.

The chain joins TRBV6-1 to TRBJ1-2, with TRBD1 matching 9 bases. CDR3 size: 15 residues. Germline CDR1 reads MNHNS; CDR2 reads SASEGT. V shed 5 bases and J 4 bases; nucleotides not matched to a gene: 8. CDR3 nucleotides: TGTGCCAGCAGTTTGGAGCGGACAGGGGTCTATGGCTACACCTTC. Translating gives CASSLERTGVYGYTF.

The chain employs TRBV9 and TRBJ2-3; no clear D. Trimming took off 4 bases at V and 5 bases at J, with 17 bases between the two ends. CDR1 and CDR2 (germline): SGDLS, YYNGEE. This CDR3 contains 15 residues. Here the CDR3 reads CASSSRGPLGDTQYF. Written as DNA, the CDR3 is TGTGCCAGCAGCTCCCGAGGACCCTTAGGAGATACGCAGTATTTT. The full variable domain, in which reference TRBV9 and TRBJ2-3 provide the parts outside the CDR3, is DSGVTQTPKHLITATGQRVTLRCSPRSGDLSVYWYQQSLDQGLQFLIQYYNGEERAKGNILERFSAQQFPDLHSELNLSSLELGDSALYFCASSSRGPLGDTQYFGPGTRLTVL.

By share of the sample, this clone is large. The chain is built from TRBV19 and TRBJ1-5; 7 bases map to TRBD1. Germline trimming cut 4 bases from V and 2 bases from J; bases unmatched to any gene: 8. The germline gives CDR1 LNHDA, CDR2 SQIVND (reference sequence). CDR3 length: 16 residues. The CDR3 is CASSTGTVYGNQPQHF. The CDR3 DNA sequence: TGTGCCAGTAGTACCGGGACAGTTTATGGCAATCAGCCCCAGCATTTT.

This chain joins TRBV6-1 and TRBJ2-7, with TRBD1 as a possible D gene (5 bases). Germline CDR1 reads MNHNS; CDR2 reads SASEGT. The V gene lost 4 bases and the J gene lost 1 base, with 11 bases spanning the gap. This CDR3 is built from 14 residues. The CDR3 region has the DNA TGTGCCAGCAGTGTTGACAGCACGTCCTACGAGCAGTACTTC. This translates into CASSVDSTSYEQYF.

The chain couples TRBV4-1 to TRBJ2-2; 11 nucleotides line up with TRBD2. CDR1 and CDR2 from the germline V gene are MGHRA and YSYEKL. The length of the CDR3 is 16 residues. The trim removed 4 bases at V and 6 bases at J, leaving 7 bases unmatched. The CDR3 loop reads CASSLSGTSGAGELFF. The CDR3 nucleotides read TGCGCCAGCAGCCTATCAGGGACTAGCGGAGCCGGGGAGCTGTTTTTT.

V is TRBV6-1 and J is TRBJ1-1, with D possibly being TRBD1 (6 bases). This CDR3 spans 14 amino acids. V was shortened by 2 bases and J by 7 bases, with 14 bases between the two germline ends. Germline CDR1 is MNHNS and CDR2 is SASEGT. This CDR3 reads CASSEKTQGLEAFF. CDR3 sequence (DNA): TGTGCCAGCAGTGAAAAAACCCAGGGGCTTGAAGCTTTCTTT.

This clone occurred a few times. J is TRBJ2-3 and V is TRBV9, with D possibly being TRBD1 (6 bases). The germline V and J ends were trimmed by 1 base and 3 bases, with 18 bases remaining between them. Germline-derived CDR1 and CDR2 are SGDLS and YYNGEE. The CDR3 runs 17 residues. The CDR3 sequence is CASSVPRWGPSTDTQYF. The CDR3 DNA sequence: TGTGCCAGCAGCGTACCCCGATGGGGGCCGAGTACAGATACGCAGTATTTT. Supplemented by reference TRBV9 and TRBJ2-3, the full variable domain reads DSGVTQTPKHLITATGQRVTLRCSPRSGDLSVYWYQQSLDQGLQFLIQYYNGEERAKGNILERFSAQQFPDLHSELNLSSLELGDSALYFCASSVPRWGPSTDTQYFGPGTRLTVL.

There are a few counts of this clone. V is TRBV6-5 and J is TRBJ2-5; D perhaps matches TRBD1 (5 bases). CDR1 and CDR2 (germline): MNHEY, SVGAGI. The V gene lost 2 bases and the J gene lost 0 bases, with 10 bases spanning the gap. The CDR3 runs 15 residues. This CDR3 reads CASSYRWGNQETQYF. The CDR3 region has the DNA TGTGCCAGCAGTTACAGGTGGGGCAACCAAGAGACCCAGTACTTC.

The table lists this clone with a count of one. The rearrangement uses TRBV2 and TRBJ2-3; 7 bases line up with TRBD1. The junction had 8 bases not matched to a gene; V was cut back by 8 bases and J by 3 bases. Germline V lookup: CDR1 SNHLY, CDR2 FYNNEI. The CDR3 has 14 residues. This CDR3 reads CASSLQGPTDTQYF. The CDR3 DNA follows: TGTGCCAGCTCATTACAGGGGCCAACAGATACGCAGTATTTT.

The chain uses TRBV11-2 and TRBJ1-2, with 9 bases aligning to TRBD1. CDR1 and CDR2 from the germline V gene are SGHAT and FQNNGV. V was clipped by 1 base and J by 14 bases; unmatched bases: 8. The CDR3 contains 13 residues. CDR3 in amino acids: CASSLGTGVPLTF. DNA for the CDR3: TGTGCCAGCAGCTTAGGGACAGGGGTCCCTTTGACCTTC.

V and J are TRBV6-5 and TRBJ1-1, with D hard to call. CDR3 length equals 16 residues. Deletions cut 2 bases from V and 2 bases from J, with 15 bases between. Germline lookup yields CDR1 MNHEY and CDR2 SVGAGI. This CDR3 is CASSYTADGINTEAFF. The CDR3 coding sequence is TGTGCCAGCAGTTACACGGCCGACGGTATCAACACTGAAGCTTTCTTT.

This chain uses TRBV19 with TRBJ1-4, with D unclear. This CDR3 comprises 15 residues. From germline, CDR1 is LNHDA and CDR2 SQIVND (reference sequence). V dropped 5 bases and J dropped 11 bases, with 21 bases sitting between them. CDR3 loop: CASSRYPQVPEKLFF. Here the CDR3 DNA reads TGTGCCAGTAGTCGCTACCCACAAGTCCCCGAGAAACTGTTTTTT.